This T cell receptor beta chain was retrieved from a study of patients and donors after allogeneic stem cell transplantation. Germline-derived CDR1 and CDR2 are SGHAT and FQNNGV. This CDR3 has 14 amino acids. Trimming shortened V by 0 bases and J by 2 bases, and 8 bases separated the two germline ends. This clonotype was counted between two and nine times. MiXCR, applied by TCRdb to the RT-PCR reads, yields one record per CDR3 protein. The sample holds under 200,000 distinct CDR3 sequences; 30% are singletons and the top ten take under 3.5%. Sequencing was performed on blood, either unsorted or a sorted T cell fraction (not recorded which). This TCR derives from a human donor who was either an allogeneic HSCT recipient or a stem cell or donor lymphocyte infusion donor (not recorded which). It is not recorded whose cells these are; they may come from a transplant donor. The rearrangement uses TRBV11-2 and TRBJ2-7; D might be TRBD2 (5 bases). CDR3 residues: CASSLERGTYEQYF. The CDR3 nucleotides are TGTGCCAGCAGCTTAGAACGGGGTACCTACGAGCAGTACTTC.